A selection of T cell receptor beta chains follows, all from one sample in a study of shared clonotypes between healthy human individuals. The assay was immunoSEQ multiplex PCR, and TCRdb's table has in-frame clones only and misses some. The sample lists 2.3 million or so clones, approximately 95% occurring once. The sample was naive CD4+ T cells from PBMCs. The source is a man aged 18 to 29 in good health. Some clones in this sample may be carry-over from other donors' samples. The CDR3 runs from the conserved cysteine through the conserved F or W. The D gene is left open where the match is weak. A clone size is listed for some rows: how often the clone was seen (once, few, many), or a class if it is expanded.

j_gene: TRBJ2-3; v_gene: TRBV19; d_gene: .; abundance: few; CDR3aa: CASSTGTDKYF; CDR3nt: TGTGCCAGTAGTACCGGGACCGACAAGTATTTT
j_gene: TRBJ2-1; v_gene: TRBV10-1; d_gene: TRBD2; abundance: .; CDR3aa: CASSRRLAGVDEQFF; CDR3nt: TGCGCCAGCAGTCGGAGACTAGCGGGAGTCGATGAGCAGTTCTTC
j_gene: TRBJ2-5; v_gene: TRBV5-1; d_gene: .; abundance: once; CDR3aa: CASSAGTTNSQETQYF; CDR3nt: TGCGCCAGCAGCGCGGGGACAACCAATTCCCAAGAGACCCAGTACTTC
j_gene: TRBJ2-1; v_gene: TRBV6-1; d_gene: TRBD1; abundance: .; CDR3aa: CATITPDRGLPFF; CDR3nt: TGTGCCACTATTACACCGGACAGGGGGCTCCCGTTCTTC
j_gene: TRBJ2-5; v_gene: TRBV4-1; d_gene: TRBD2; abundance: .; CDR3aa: CASSPSGRPVPIEETQYF; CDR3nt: TGCGCCAGCAGCCCCAGCGGGAGGCCCGTACCGATTGAAGAGACCCAGTACTTC
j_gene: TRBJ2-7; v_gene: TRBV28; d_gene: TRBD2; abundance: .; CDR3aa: CASSYGLAGPYEQYF; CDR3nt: TGTGCCAGCAGTTATGGACTAGCGGGTCCCTACGAGCAGTACTTC
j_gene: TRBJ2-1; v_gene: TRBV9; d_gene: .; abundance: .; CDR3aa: CASSVEGGSLNEQFF; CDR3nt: TGTGCCAGCAGCGTAGAAGGGGGGAGTTTGAATGAGCAGTTCTTC
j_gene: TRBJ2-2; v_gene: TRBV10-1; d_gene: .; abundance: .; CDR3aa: CASSEVEKNTGELFF; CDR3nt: TGCGCCAGCAGTGAGGTAGAGAAAAACACCGGGGAGCTGTTTTTT
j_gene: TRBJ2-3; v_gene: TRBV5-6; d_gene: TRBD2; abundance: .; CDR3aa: CASSLGGAGRDTQYF; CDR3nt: TGTGCCAGCAGCTTGGGTGGAGCGGGAAGAGATACGCAGTATTTT
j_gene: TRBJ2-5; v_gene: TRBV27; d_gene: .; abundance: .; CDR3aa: CASSLSVGTSRGTQYF; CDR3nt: TGTGCCAGCAGTCTCTCAGTGGGTACCTCCCGTGGGACCCAGTACTTC
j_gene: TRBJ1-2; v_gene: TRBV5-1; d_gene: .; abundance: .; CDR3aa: CASSLDHQGYTF; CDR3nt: TGCGCCAGCAGCTTGGACCACCAAGGCTACACCTTC
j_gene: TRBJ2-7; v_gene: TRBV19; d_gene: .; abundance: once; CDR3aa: CASSAASGSYEQYF; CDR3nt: TGTGCCAGTAGTGCAGCTAGTGGCTCCTACGAGCAGTACTTC
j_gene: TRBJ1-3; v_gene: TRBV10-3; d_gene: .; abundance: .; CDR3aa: CATGREEDTIYF; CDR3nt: TGTGCCACCGGACGGGAGGAGGACACCATATATTTT
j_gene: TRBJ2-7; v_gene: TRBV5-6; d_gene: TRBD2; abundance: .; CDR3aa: CASSLEFVAGGYEQYF; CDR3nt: TGTGCCAGCAGCTTGGAGTTTGTAGCGGGCGGTTACGAGCAGTACTTC
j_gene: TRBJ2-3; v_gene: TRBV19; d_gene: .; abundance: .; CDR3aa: CASSRESVTDTQYF; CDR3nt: TGTGCCAGTAGTAGAGAATCAGTCACAGATACGCAGTATTTT
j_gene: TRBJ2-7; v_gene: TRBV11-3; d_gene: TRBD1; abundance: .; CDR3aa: CASSILTGAEQYF; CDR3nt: TGTGCCAGCAGCATATTGACAGGGGCCGAGCAGTACTTC
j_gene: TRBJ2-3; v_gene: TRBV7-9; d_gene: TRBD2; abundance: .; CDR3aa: CASSLGTSRTDTQYF; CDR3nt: TGTGCCAGCAGCTTAGGGACTAGCAGGACAGATACGCAGTATTTT
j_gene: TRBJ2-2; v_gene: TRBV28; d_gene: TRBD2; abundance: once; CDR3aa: CASRNGGRGTGELFF; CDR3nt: TGTGCCAGCCGGAATGGTGGGAGGGGTACCGGGGAGCTGTTTTTT
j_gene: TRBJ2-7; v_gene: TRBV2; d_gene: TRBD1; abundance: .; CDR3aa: CASSRQGAIEQYF; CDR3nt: TGTGCCAGCAGTCGACAGGGGGCGATCGAGCAGTACTTC
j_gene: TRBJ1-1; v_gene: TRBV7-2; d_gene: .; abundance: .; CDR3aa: CASSLVGLNTEAFF; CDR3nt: TGTGCCAGCAGCTTAGTCGGGCTGAACACTGAAGCTTTCTTT
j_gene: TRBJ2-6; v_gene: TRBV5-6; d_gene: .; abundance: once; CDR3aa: CASSADSGANVLTF; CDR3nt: TGTGCCAGCAGCGCGGATAGCGGGGCCAACGTCCTGACTTTC
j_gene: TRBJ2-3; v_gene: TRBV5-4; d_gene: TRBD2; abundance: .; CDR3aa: CASSNGGGMGDTQYF; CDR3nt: TGTGCCAGCAGCAACGGCGGGGGGATGGGAGATACGCAGTATTTT
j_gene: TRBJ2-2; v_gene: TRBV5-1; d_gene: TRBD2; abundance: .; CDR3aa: CASSVGLANIGELFF; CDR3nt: TGCGCCAGCAGCGTCGGACTAGCTAATATCGGGGAGCTGTTTTTT
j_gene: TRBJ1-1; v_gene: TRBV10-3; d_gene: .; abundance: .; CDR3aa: CAISESYRDAEAFF; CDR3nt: TGTGCCATCAGTGAGTCTTACAGGGATGCTGAAGCTTTCTTT
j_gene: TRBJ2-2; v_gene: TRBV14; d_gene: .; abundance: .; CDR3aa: CASSQDIRTGELFF; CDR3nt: TGTGCCAGCAGCCAAGATATCCGTACCGGGGAGCTGTTTTTT
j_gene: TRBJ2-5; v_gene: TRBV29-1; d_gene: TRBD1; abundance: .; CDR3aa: CSVEGQGALETQYF; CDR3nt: TGCAGCGTGGAGGGACAGGGGGCCCTGGAGACCCAGTACTTC
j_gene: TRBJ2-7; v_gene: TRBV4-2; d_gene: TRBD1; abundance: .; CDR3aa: CASSQEEYQGDRVDEQYF; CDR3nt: TGTGCCAGCAGCCAAGAGGAATATCAAGGAGACAGGGTCGACGAGCAGTACTTC
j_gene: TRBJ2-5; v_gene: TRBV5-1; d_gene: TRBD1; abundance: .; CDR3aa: CASSRGQGGETQYF; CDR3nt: TGCGCCAGCAGCCGGGGACAGGGTGGGGAGACCCAGTACTTC
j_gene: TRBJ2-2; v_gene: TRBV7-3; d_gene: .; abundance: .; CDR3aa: CASSLTGGINTGELFF; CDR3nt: TGTGCCAGCAGCTTAACGGGGGGTATTAACACCGGGGAGCTGTTTTTT
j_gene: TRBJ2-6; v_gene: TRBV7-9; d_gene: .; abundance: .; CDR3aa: CASSGNRASGANVLTF; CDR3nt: TGTGCCAGCAGCGGGAACAGGGCCTCTGGGGCCAACGTCCTGACTTTC
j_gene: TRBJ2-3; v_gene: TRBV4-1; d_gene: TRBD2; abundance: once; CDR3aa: CASSRIPIFDTSGQTDTQYF; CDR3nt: TGCGCCAGCAGCCGAATCCCAATCTTCGACACTAGCGGGCAAACAGATACGCAGTATTTT
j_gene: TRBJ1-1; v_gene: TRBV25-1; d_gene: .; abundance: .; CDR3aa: CASSGDAHGTEAFF; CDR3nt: TGTGCCAGCAGTGGGGACGCTCACGGGACTGAAGCTTTCTTT
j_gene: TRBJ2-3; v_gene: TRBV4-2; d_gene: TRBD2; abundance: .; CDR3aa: CASSQSGLAGNTDTQYF; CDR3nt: TGTGCCAGCAGCCAATCGGGACTAGCGGGGAACACAGATACGCAGTATTTT
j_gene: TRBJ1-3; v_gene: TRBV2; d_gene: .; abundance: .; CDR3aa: CASFSTSSGNTIYF; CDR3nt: TGTGCCAGCTTCTCGACATCATCTGGAAACACCATATATTTT
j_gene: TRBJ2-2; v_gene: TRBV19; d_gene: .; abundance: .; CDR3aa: CASSISGAYTGELFF; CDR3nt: TGTGCCAGTAGTATTTCTGGCGCCTACACCGGGGAGCTGTTTTTT
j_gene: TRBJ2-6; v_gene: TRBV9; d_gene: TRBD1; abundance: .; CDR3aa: CASSVATTGGTRIGANVLTF; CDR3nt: TGTGCCAGCAGCGTAGCTACGACAGGGGGAACTCGCATTGGGGCCAACGTCCTGACTTTC
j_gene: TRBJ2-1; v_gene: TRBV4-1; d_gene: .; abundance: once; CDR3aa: CASSQVAGEQFF; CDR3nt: TGCGCCAGCAGCCAAGTTGCGGGTGAGCAGTTCTTC
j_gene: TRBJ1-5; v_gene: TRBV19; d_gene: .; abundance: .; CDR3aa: CASSATRWSNQPQHF; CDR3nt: TGTGCCAGTAGTGCAACAAGATGGAGCAATCAGCCCCAGCATTTT